The source of this T cell receptor beta chain is a study of beta chain features in type 1 diabetes. Study context: Sorted cells, some 98,000,000 in number, were examined across all samples.

cDNA synthesis used the whole RNA isolate, giving expressed TCRB sequences. This table comes from immunoSEQ multiplex PCR, and its TCRdb copy is limited to in-frame clones, with some not included. The sample consists of 430,000 or so clones, 9.5% to 12% of them appearing once. With respect to this clone: Its specificity is unknown.

Study results and caveats: An over-representation of cells with high TCR expression could result from cDNA sequencing.

Germline CDR1 reads SGDLS; CDR2 reads YYNGEE. Trimming removed 4 bases from V and 0 bases from J, with 13 bases in between. The CDR3 is 15 residues long. Sequencing was performed on naive CD4+ T cells from blood. V is TRBV9 and J is TRBJ1-1; D is ambiguous. The source is a woman aged 18-29 years in good health. The CDR3 DNA reads TGTGCCAGCAGCCTCACCGCCGGCGTGAACACTGAAGCTTTCTTT. Protein product: CASSLTAGVNTEAFF.